This TCR beta chain was observed in a study of shared T cell receptors in the human thymus. This CDR3 is built from 17 residues. Germline V gene data show CDR1 as MNHNS and CDR2 as SASEGT. V lost 2 bases to trimming and J lost 4 bases; unmatched junction nucleotides: 13. The assay was immunoSEQ multiplex PCR, and TCRdb's table has in-frame clones only and misses some. Of over 350,000 clones in the sample, approximately 95% were seen once. The receptor was derived from a human donor. The chain joins TRBV6-1 to TRBJ1-1; 7 bases map to TRBD1. The sequenced sample consisted of thymocytes. The CDR3 DNA reads TGTGCCAGCAGTGAACAGACGCCCAGAGAGGGGGCCACTGAAGCTTTCTTT. Translating it yields CASSEQTPREGATEAFF.